This T cell receptor beta chain is drawn from a study of T cell changes during pregnancy in multiple sclerosis. Method: immunoSEQ multiplex PCR; TCRdb's copy keeps in-frame clones and lacks some. In the table there are around 52,000 clones, roughly 94% of which are singletons. In germline, CDR1 is SGHAT, CDR2 FQNNGV. The CDR3 is 15 amino acids. Trimming left V 0 bases short and J 0 bases short, with 7 bases between. The specimen was CD4+ T cells from peripheral blood mononuclear cells, collected in the second trimester of pregnancy. The chain carries TRBV11-2 and TRBJ2-3, with a possible D match to TRBD1 (5 bases). This clonotype originated in a female donor with multiple sclerosis, enrolled in a pregnancy study. The chain's CDR3 is CASSLDRASTDTQYF. The CDR3 region has the DNA TGTGCCAGCAGCTTAGACAGGGCTAGCACAGATACGCAGTATTTT.